The source of this T cell receptor (beta chain) is a study of human T cells and chemical hapten exposure. Trimming removed 4 bases from V and 0 bases from J, with 10 bases in between. The CDR3 runs to 16 residues. Germline values: CDR1 SNHLY, CDR2 FYNNEI. Each CDR3 protein is one row after TCRdb ran MiXCR on the RACE reads. The sample shows a few hundred thousand distinct CDR3 sequences, 7% to 10% of them seen only once. Time point here: pre-sensitization, week 0. The treatment: therapeutic diphenylcyclopropenone sensitization with weekly scalp DPC. Extraction yielded total RNA from whole blood (unfractionated). In its sample, this clonotype was seen a few times.

This chain links TRBV2 with TRBJ2-6, with D possibly TRBD2 on 6 matching bases. This sequence was found in a woman in her thirties or forties with alopecia areata. Some clones in this sample may be carry-over from other donors' samples. Sequenced here: whole blood, sampled in connection with sensitization to the hapten diphenylcyclopropenone (DPC). The CDR3 nucleotides are TGTGCCAGCAGTGTAGCGGCATACTCTGGGGCCAACGTCCTGACTTTC. It translates to CASSVAAYSGANVLTF.